Presented here are 6 T cell receptor beta chains from one specimen sequenced in a study of TIL therapy for anti-PD-1-resistant metastatic lung cancer. The immunoSEQ assay was v3. Repertoires were generated with immunoSEQ multiplex PCR, while TCRdb's copy carries only in-frame clones and drops some. This table has about 50,000 clones, 65% to 80% appearing once. The time point: pre-treatment sample, taken before nivolumab and TIL therapy. The tumor samples were excised metastases, mostly pleural nodules or supraclavicular lymph nodes. The starting material was tumor tissue, obtained at baseline. These receptors came from a person aged 25-85 years with non-small cell lung cancer.

CDR3 nucleotide sequence: TGTGCCAGCAGTTATCCTAGCGGGAGAAGTCCCGAGCAGTACTTC. It codes for CASSYPSGRSPEQYF. The rearrangement links TRBV6-6 to TRBJ2-7; 10 nucleotides agree with TRBD2. Germline lookup yields CDR1 MNHNY and CDR2 SVGAGI (reference sequence). The CDR3 spans 15 residues. V trimming: 3 bases; J trimming: 6 bases; junction bases outside the gene matches: 8.

The rearrangement uses TRBV21-1 and TRBJ2-7; TRBD2 is taken as the D call from the table, unchecked against the DNA. TRBV21-1 is deemed a pseudogene. This CDR3 has 18 residues. CDR3: CASSKEASGTPLRYEQYF. The CDR3 DNA reads TGTGCCAGCAGCAAAGAGGCTAGCGGGACCCCCCTCCGCTACGAGCAGTACTTC.

The V and J genes are TRBV11-3 and TRBJ2-5; possible D gene TRBD1, 5 bases. Trimming left V 1 base short and J 5 bases short, with 14 bases between. This CDR3 is built from 15 residues. Germline CDR1 reads SGHNT; CDR2 reads YENEEA. The CDR3 spells CASSLGSQGGETQYF. The DNA for the CDR3 is TGTGCCAGCAGCTTAGGTAGTCAGGGCGGTGAGACCCAGTACTTC. The whole variable domain, filled in from reference TRBV11-3 and TRBJ2-5, reads EAGVVQSPRYKIIEKKQPVAFWCNPISGHNTLYWYLQNLGQGPELLIRYENEEAVDDSQLPKDRFSAERLKGVDSTLKIQPAELGDSAVYLCASSLGSQGGETQYFGPGTRLLVL.

The chain combines TRBV6-5 with TRBJ2-1, with a tentative D call TRBD1 (5 bases). This CDR3 has 15 amino acids. Germline V gene sequence: CDR1 MNHEY, CDR2 SVGAGI. The V and J ends lost 0 bases and 7 bases respectively, with 13 bases between them. CDR3 sequence (DNA): TGTGCCAGCAGTTACTCGAGACAGCTTAGGAATGAGCAGTTCTTC. Encoded protein: CASSYSRQLRNEQFF.

The V gene is TRBV9, the J gene TRBJ2-3, with D perhaps being TRBD1 or TRBD2 (6 bases each). V shed 1 base and J shed 5 bases, with 14 bases lying between them. The length of the CDR3 is 15 residues. The germline CDR1 and CDR2 sequences are SGDLS and YYNGEE. The CDR3 nucleotides are TGTGCCAGCAGCGTAACCCACGGGGGCCTAGATACGCAGTATTTT. It yields the protein CASSVTHGGLDTQYF.

CDR3 coding DNA: TGTGCCAGCAGCCACGGACAGGGTAACTATGGCTACACCTTC. It is translated as CASSHGQGNYGYTF. The J gene is TRBJ1-2, the V gene TRBV11-3, with 8 nucleotides matching TRBD1. J lost 1 base, V lost 5 bases, and 3 bases had no gene match. CDR1 is SGHNT, CDR2 YENEEA, per germline. This CDR3 is 14 amino acids long.